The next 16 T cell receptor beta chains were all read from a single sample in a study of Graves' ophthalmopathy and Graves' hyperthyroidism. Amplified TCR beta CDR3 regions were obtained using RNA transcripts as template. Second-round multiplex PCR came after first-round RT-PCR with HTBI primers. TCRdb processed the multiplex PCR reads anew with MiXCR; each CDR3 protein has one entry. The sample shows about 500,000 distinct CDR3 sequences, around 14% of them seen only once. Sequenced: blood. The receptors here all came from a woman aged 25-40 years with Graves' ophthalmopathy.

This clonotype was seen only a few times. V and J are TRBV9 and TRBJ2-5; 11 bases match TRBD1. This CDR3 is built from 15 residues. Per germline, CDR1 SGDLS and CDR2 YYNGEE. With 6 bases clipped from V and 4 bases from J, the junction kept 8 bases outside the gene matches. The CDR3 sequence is CASTIGQGAGETQYF. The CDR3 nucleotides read TGTGCCAGCACCATAGGACAGGGGGCTGGAGAGACCCAGTACTTC.

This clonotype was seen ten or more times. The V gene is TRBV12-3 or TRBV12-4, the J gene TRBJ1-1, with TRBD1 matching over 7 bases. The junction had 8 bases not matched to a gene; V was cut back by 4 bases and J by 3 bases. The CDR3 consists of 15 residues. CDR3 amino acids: CASSWGDSADTEAFF. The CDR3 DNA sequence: TGTGCCAGCAGTTGGGGGGACAGTGCGGACACTGAAGCTTTCTTT.

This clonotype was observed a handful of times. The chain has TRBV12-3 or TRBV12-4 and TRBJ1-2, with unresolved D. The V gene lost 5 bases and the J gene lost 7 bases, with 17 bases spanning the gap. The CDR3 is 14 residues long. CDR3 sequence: CASSLGMGSSGYTF. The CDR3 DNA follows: TGTGCCAGCAGTCTAGGGATGGGTAGCAGTGGCTACACCTTC.

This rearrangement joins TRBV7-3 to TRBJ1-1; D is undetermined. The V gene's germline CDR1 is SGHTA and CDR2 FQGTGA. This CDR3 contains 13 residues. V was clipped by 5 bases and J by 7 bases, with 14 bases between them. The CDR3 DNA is TGTGCCAGCAGCGTCGGTGCCGGCCTTGAAGCTTTCTTT. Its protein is CASSVGAGLEAFF.

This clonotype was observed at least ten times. CDR3 coding DNA: TGTGCCAGTAGTATAGGGGCAGGGCGGTACACTGAAGCTTTCTTT. Translation gives CASSIGAGRYTEAFF. This chain joins TRBV19 and TRBJ1-1, with D possibly being TRBD1 (5 bases). Trimming took off 1 base at V and 3 bases at J, with 12 bases between the two ends. The length of the CDR3 is 15 residues. In germline, CDR1 is LNHDA, CDR2 SQIVND (reference sequence).

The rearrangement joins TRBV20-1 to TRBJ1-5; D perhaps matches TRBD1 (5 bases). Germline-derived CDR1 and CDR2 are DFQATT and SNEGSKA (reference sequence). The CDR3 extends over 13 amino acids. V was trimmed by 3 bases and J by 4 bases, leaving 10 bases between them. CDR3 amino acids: CSASWSGNQPQHF. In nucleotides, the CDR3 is TGCAGTGCTAGTTGGTCAGGGAATCAGCCCCAGCATTTT.

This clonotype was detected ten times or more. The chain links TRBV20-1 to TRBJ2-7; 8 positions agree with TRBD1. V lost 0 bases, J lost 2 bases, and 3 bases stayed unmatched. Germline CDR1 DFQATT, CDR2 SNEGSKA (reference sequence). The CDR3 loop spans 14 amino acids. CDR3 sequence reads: CSARDLRGPYEQYF. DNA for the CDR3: TGCAGTGCTAGAGATCTCAGGGGGCCCTACGAGCAGTACTTC.

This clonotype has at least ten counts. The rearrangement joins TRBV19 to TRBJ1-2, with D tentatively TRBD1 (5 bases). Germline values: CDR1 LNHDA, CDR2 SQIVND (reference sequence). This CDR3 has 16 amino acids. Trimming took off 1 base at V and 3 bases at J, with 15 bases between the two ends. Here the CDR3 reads CASSIGRGPLDYGYTF. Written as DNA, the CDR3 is TGTGCCAGTAGTATAGGACGGGGACCCTTGGACTATGGCTACACCTTC. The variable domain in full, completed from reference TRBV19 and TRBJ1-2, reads DGGITQSPKYLFRKEGQNVTLSCEQNLNHDAMYWYRQDPGQGLRLIYYSQIVNDFQKGDIAEGYSVSREKKESFPLTVTSAQKNPTAFYLCASSIGRGPLDYGYTFGSGTRLTVV.

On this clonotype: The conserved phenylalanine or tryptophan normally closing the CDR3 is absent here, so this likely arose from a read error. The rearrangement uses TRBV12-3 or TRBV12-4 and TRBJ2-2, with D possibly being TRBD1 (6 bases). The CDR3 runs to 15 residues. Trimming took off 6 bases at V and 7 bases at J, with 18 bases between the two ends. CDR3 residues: CASRQGPRLGGELFS. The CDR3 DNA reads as TGTGCCAGCAGGCAGGGGCCTAGATTGGGCGGGGAGCTGTTTTCT.

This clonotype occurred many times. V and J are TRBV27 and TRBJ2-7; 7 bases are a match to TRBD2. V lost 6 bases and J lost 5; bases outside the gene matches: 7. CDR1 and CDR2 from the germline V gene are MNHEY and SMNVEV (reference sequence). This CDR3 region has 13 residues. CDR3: CASRRRGGNEQYF. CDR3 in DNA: TGTGCCAGCAGACGCCGGGGAGGGAACGAGCAGTACTTC.

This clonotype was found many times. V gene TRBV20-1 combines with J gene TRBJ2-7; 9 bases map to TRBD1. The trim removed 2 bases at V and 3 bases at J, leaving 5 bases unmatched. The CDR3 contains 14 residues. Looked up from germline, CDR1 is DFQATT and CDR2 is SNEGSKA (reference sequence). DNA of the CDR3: TGCAGTGCTAGACTCGGGACAGGGCTCTACGAGCAGTACTTC. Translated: CSARLGTGLYEQYF.

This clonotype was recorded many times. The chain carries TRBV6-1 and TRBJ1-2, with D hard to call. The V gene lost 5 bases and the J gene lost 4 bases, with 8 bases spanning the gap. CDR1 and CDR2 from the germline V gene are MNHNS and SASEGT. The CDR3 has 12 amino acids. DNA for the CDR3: TGTGCCAGCAGTCGGCACATCTATGGCTACACCTTC. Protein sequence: CASSRHIYGYTF.

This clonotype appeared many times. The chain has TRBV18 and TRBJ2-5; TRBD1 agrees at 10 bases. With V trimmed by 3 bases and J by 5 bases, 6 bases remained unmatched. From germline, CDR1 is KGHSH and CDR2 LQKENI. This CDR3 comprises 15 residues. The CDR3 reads CASSPRTGGEETQYF. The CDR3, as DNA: TGTGCCAGCTCACCGAGGACAGGGGGTGAGGAGACCCAGTACTTC.

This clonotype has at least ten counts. The CDR3 sequence: CASSDWGARNTGELFF. DNA for the CDR3: TGTGCCAGCAGTGATTGGGGGGCCCGGAACACCGGGGAGCTGTTTTTT. This rearrangement joins TRBV2 to TRBJ2-2; perhaps D is TRBD1 or TRBD2 (6 bases each). This CDR3 spans 16 amino acids. Between the trimmed V and J ends, which lost 3 bases and 1 base, there was a span of 12 bases. Per the germline V gene, CDR1 is SNHLY and CDR2 is FYNNEI.

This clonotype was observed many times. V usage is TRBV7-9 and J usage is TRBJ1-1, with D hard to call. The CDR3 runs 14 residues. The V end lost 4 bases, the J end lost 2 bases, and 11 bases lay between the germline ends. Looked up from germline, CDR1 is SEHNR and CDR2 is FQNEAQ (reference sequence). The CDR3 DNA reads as TGTGCCAGCAGCTATGGACCGTTCAACACTGAAGCTTTCTTT. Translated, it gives CASSYGPFNTEAFF.

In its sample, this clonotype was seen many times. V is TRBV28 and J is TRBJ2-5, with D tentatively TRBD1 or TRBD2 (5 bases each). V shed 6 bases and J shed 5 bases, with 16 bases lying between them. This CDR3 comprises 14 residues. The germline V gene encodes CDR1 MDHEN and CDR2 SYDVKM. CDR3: CASRGRSSRETQYF. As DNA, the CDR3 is TGTGCCAGCAGGGGACGATCCTCCAGGGAGACCCAGTACTTC.